Below, 23 T cell receptor beta chains from the same sample are listed, as sequenced in a study of blood T cells in healthy people across ages. Then a second PCR, running roughly 7 to 11 cycles, was carried out with a sample-barcoded 5' primer and a J-beta primer mix. TCRdb used MiXCR to reprocess the 5' RACE reads, holding one entry per CDR3 protein. The sample yields approximately 680,000 distinct CDR3 sequences, less than 40% seen once. The specimen was blood. These receptors came from a woman of 80 years or more in good health.

This clonotype came up many times. This sequence joins TRBV2 and TRBJ1-2; D might be TRBD1 (6 bases). Germline V gene lookup returns CDR1 SNHLY and CDR2 FYNNEI. Trimming cost V 6 bases and J 3 bases, with 14 bases left between them. The CDR3 contains 14 residues. The CDR3 DNA is TGTGCCAGCAGGGCCAGGGAGGGGGACTATGGCTACACCTTC. This gives the protein CASRAREGDYGYTF.

On this clonotype: This may stem from a read error, because a much larger clone lies one nucleotide away. The chain joins TRBV29-1 to TRBJ1-4, with D unclear. The CDR3 contains 13 residues. CDR1 SQVTM and CDR2 ANQGSEA come from the germline V gene. CDR3 region: CSVVSLDNEKRFF. As DNA, the CDR3 is TGCAGCGTTGTATCCCTAGATAATGAAAAACGGTTTTTT.

The V call is TRBV20-1, the J call TRBJ2-3; tentatively, D is TRBD2 (6 bases). V was shortened by 3 bases and J by 1 base, with 11 bases between the two germline ends. In germline, CDR1 is DFQATT, CDR2 SNEGSKA (reference sequence). The CDR3 sequence is 14 residues long. CDR3 protein: CSARWRGGTDTQYF. In DNA, the CDR3 is TGCAGTGCTAGGTGGAGGGGTGGCACAGATACGCAGTATTTT.

The chain recombines TRBV7-9 with TRBJ1-4; possibly TRBD1 for D (5 bases). The CDR3 has 15 residues. With 5 bases removed from V and 8 bases from J, the gap between germline ends came to 18 bases. CDR1 and CDR2 from the germline V gene are SEHNR and FQNEAQ (reference sequence). CDR3 amino acids: CASSLSGGTGEKLFF. The CDR3 DNA follows: TGTGCCAGCAGCCTTAGCGGGGGAACCGGGGAAAAACTGTTTTTT.

The table lists this clonotype with a few counts. CDR3 nucleotides: TGCAGTGCCATAACCCCGGACAGGGGGTACGAGATGAACACTGAAGCTTTCTTT. Translated: CSAITPDRGYEMNTEAFF. This rearrangement joins TRBV20-1 to TRBJ1-1; 10 bases are shared with TRBD1. Unmatched junction bases numbered 16, after V lost 6 bases and J lost 0 bases. The CDR3 length is 18 residues. Per the germline V gene, CDR1 is DFQATT and CDR2 is SNEGSKA (reference sequence).

This clonotype was found a few times. V is TRBV2 and J is TRBJ1-2, with TRBD1 matching over 12 bases. Germline V lookup: CDR1 SNHLY, CDR2 FYNNEI. This CDR3 spans 17 amino acids. Germline trimming cut 2 bases from V and 8 bases from J; bases unmatched to any gene: 12. CDR3 residues: CASSEPRPGTGGAGYTF. CDR3 nucleotides: TGTGCCAGCAGTGAACCTCGTCCCGGGACAGGGGGCGCAGGCTACACCTTC. Supplemented by reference TRBV2 and TRBJ1-2, the full variable domain reads EPEVTQTPSHQVTQMGQEVILRCVPISNHLYFYWYRQILGQKVEFLVSFYNNEISEKSEIFDDQFSVERPDGSNFTLKIRSTKLEDSAMYFCASSEPRPGTGGAGYTFGSGTRLTVV.

Concerning this clonotype: A much larger clone lies one base from this, so it may be a read error. The rearrangement joins TRBV7-3 to TRBJ2-1, with D hard to call. The CDR3 is 14 residues long. Germline V gene sequence: CDR1 SGHTA, CDR2 FQGTGA. CDR3 nucleotide sequence: TGTGCCAGCAGCCGTGCCCCAGGCGACAATGGGCAGTTCTTC. It encodes CASSRAPGDNGQFF.

The rearrangement links TRBV3-1 to TRBJ1-1; 9 positions agree with TRBD1. The CDR3 totals 13 residues. The germline V gene encodes CDR1 LGHDT and CDR2 YNNKEL (reference sequence). Trimming took 6 bases from V and 8 from J; bases not matched to a gene: 7. The CDR3 DNA follows: TGTGCCAGCAGTTACAACACAGGGGGCGAAGCTTTCTTT. Amino acid sequence: CASSYNTGGEAFF.

The V and J genes are TRBV5-5 and TRBJ2-1, with unresolved D. V lost 3 bases, J lost 0 bases, and 16 bases lay in between. This CDR3 spans 17 amino acids. Per germline, CDR1 SGHKS and CDR2 YYEKEE (reference sequence). CDR3 loop: CASSYISQPSSYNEQFF. CDR3 DNA sequence: TGTGCCAGCAGCTACATTAGCCAGCCGAGCTCCTACAATGAGCAGTTCTTC.

The table lists this clonotype with many counts. The rearrangement uses TRBV7-6 and TRBJ2-7; D perhaps matches TRBD2 (7 bases). From germline, CDR1 is SGHVS and CDR2 FNYEAQ. V was shortened by 4 bases and J by 5 bases, with 18 bases between the two germline ends. The CDR3 extends over 15 amino acids. CDR3 residues: CASSSMTGRGDEQYF. The DNA of the CDR3 is TGTGCCAGCAGCTCAATGACAGGCCGGGGGGACGAGCAGTACTTC. Variable domain in full (rest from reference TRBV7-6 and TRBJ2-7): GAGVSQSPRYKVTKRGQDVALRCDPISGHVSLYWYRQALGQGPEFLTYFNYEAQQDKSGLPNDRFSAERPEGSISTLTIQRTEQRDSAMYRCASSSMTGRGDEQYFGPGTRLTVT.

This clonotype was observed many times. V is TRBV4-3 and J is TRBJ1-2; D is unclear. The germline V gene encodes CDR1 LGHNA and CDR2 YSLEER. The V and J ends lost 1 base and 3 bases respectively, with 3 bases between them. The CDR3 covers 12 residues. The CDR3 DNA reads as TGCGCCAGCAGCCAAGGGCACTATGGCTACACCTTC. As protein: CASSQGHYGYTF.

This clonotype was recorded many times. The rearrangement uses TRBV4-2 and TRBJ2-3; 10 bases match TRBD2. The CDR3 covers 16 residues. Germline CDR1 and CDR2: LGHNA and YNFKEQ. The trim removed 3 bases at V and 2 bases at J, leaving 5 bases unmatched. The CDR3: CASSHGSGGSTDTQYF. CDR3 coding DNA: TGTGCCAGCAGCCATGGTAGCGGGGGGTCCACAGATACGCAGTATTTT.

This clonotype has a count of ten or more. J is TRBJ1-5 and V is TRBV6-1; D is possibly TRBD1 (5 bases). The V end lost 1 base, the J end lost 3 bases, and 10 bases lay between the germline ends. CDR3 length equals 15 residues. Germline V lookup: CDR1 MNHNS, CDR2 SASEGT. This chain's CDR3 is CASSEERGDNQPQHF. DNA of the CDR3: TGTGCCAGCAGTGAAGAGAGGGGTGACAATCAGCCCCAGCATTTT.

This clonotype showed up many times. This rearrangement joins TRBV7-9 to TRBJ2-5; 8 positions match TRBD1. CDR1 and CDR2 (germline): SEHNR, FQNEAQ (reference sequence). The CDR3 spans 15 residues. With 2 bases clipped from V and 1 base from J, the junction kept 3 bases outside the gene matches. The DNA of the CDR3 is TGTGCCAGCAGCTTACTGGACAGGGTCCAAGAGACCCAGTACTTC. Translation gives CASSLLDRVQETQYF.

In its sample, this clonotype was seen many times. The CDR3 DNA follows: TGCAGTGCCACACCGTCCCAAGAGACCCAGTACTTC. Translation: CSATPSQETQYF. The chain joins TRBV20-1 to TRBJ2-5; D ambiguous. The germline V and J ends were trimmed by 6 bases and 1 base, with 9 bases remaining between them. CDR1 and CDR2 (germline): DFQATT, SNEGSKA (reference sequence). The CDR3 totals 12 residues.

The chain uses TRBV7-9 and TRBJ2-7, with 13 bases identical to TRBD2. The J call is in doubt because the DNA end fits TRBJ2-5 better. Germline CDR1 SEHNR, CDR2 FQNEAQ (reference sequence). This CDR3 has 17 residues. As DNA, the CDR3 is TGTGCCAGCAGCCCTGGGACTAGCGGGAAGATACAAGAGACCCAGTACTTC. Protein: CASSPGTSGKIQETQYF.

This clonotype was found many times. The chain couples TRBV4-3 to TRBJ2-7, with a tentative D call TRBD2 (5 bases). The CDR3 loop spans 14 amino acids. V was clipped by 4 bases and J by 3 bases, with 13 bases between them. Germline CDR1 LGHNA, CDR2 YSLEER. The CDR3 DNA follows: TGCGCCAGCAGCCCAGTCGTAGGAGGCTACGAGCAGTACTTC. Amino acids: CASSPVVGGYEQYF.

The chain has TRBV28 and TRBJ1-5; 9 bases are shared with TRBD1. The V gene end was trimmed by 5 bases and the J gene end by 7 bases; junction bases not matched to a gene: 12. Per the germline V gene, CDR1 is MDHEN and CDR2 is SYDVKM. The CDR3 is 16 residues long. CDR3 amino acids: CASSANTGGGWQPQHF. The DNA for the CDR3 is TGTGCCAGCAGTGCCAATACAGGGGGCGGTTGGCAGCCCCAGCATTTT. Combining the CDR3 with reference TRBV28 and TRBJ1-5 gives the whole variable domain DVKVTQSSRYLVKRTGEKVFLECVQDMDHENMFWYRQDPGLGLRLIYFSYDVKMKEKGDIPEGYSVSREKKERFSLILESASTNQTSMYLCASSANTGGGWQPQHFGDGTRLSIL.

This clonotype was seen a few times. The rearrangement links TRBV10-2 to TRBJ1-5, with D tentatively TRBD1 (5 bases). CDR3 length: 14 residues. Germline lookup yields CDR1 WSHSY and CDR2 SAAADI. V was cut by 6 bases and J by 3 bases, with 12 bases left in between. CDR3 nucleotide sequence: TGCGCCAGCAGGGAGGTAGGGGCCAATCAGCCCCAGCATTTT. This sequence encodes CASREVGANQPQHF.

This clonotype was seen once. The chain is built from TRBV5-6 and TRBJ1-2; no clear D. The CDR3 extends over 13 amino acids. In germline, CDR1 is SGHDT, CDR2 YYEEEE. Trimming took 0 bases from V and 8 from J, leaving 11 bases between them. The CDR3 loop reads CASSLDWVGGYTF. CDR3 DNA: TGTGCCAGCAGCTTGGACTGGGTAGGAGGCTACACCTTC.

In its sample, this clonotype was seen a few times. In DNA, the CDR3 is TGTGCCAGCAGCGTAGTCCCCTTGGAGTGGGGGGGAAGCCAAGAGACCCAGTACTTC. Translated: CASSVVPLEWGGSQETQYF. The rearrangement joins TRBV9 to TRBJ2-5; 7 positions agree with TRBD2. The CDR3 is 19 amino acids. CDR1 SGDLS and CDR2 YYNGEE come from the germline V gene. Unmatched junction bases numbered 15, after V lost 0 bases and J lost 1 base.

Details on this clonotype: A read error is possible here, since a much larger clone lies one base away. The chain uses TRBV7-2 and TRBJ2-3; 7 bases fit TRBD1. The CDR3 is made up of 16 amino acids. With 5 bases clipped from V and 3 bases from J, the junction kept 11 bases outside the gene matches. Germline V gives CDR1 SGHTA, CDR2 FQGNSA. The CDR3 nucleotides are TGTACCAGCAGCCCCCGAGAGGGGGCTTGGACAGATACGCAGTATTTT. This translates into CTSSPREGAWTDTQYF.

This clonotype was detected ten times or more. Germline and junction disagree at one end, which may indicate a read error. The V gene is TRBV7-7, the J gene TRBJ2-1; TRBD1 aligns across 8 bases. Germline V gives CDR1 SSHAT, CDR2 FNYEAQ (reference sequence). This CDR3 comprises 15 residues. The CDR3 coding sequence is TGTGCTAGCAGCTTAGCGCCAGACAGGGGCAATGAGCAGTTCTTC. Translation: CASSLAPDRGNEQFF.